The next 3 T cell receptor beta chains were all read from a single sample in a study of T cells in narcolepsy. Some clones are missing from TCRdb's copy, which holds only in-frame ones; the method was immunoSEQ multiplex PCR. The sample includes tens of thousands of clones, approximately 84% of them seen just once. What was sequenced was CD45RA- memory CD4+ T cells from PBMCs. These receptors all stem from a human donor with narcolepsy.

The CDR3 is CASSPLDGNEQFF. The CDR3 bases are TGTGCCAGCAGCCCCCTCGACGGAAATGAGCAGTTCTTC. The chain recombines TRBV6-6 with TRBJ2-1; D gene uncertain. The CDR3 totals 13 residues. Germline lookup yields CDR1 MNHNY and CDR2 SVGAGI (reference sequence). V dropped 6 bases and J dropped 7 bases, with 13 bases sitting between them.

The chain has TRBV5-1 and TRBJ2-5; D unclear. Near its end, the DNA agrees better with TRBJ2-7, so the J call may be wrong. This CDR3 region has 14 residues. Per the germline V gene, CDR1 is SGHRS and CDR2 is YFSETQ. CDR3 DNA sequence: TGCGCCAGCAGCTTAGTCGGTGGCAGTTACGAGCAGTACTTC. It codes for CASSLVGGSYEQYF.

As DNA, the CDR3 is TGTGCCAGTAGTCCTGGCGCGAACACCGGGGAGCTGTTTTTT. Its protein is CASSPGANTGELFF. The chain combines TRBV19 with TRBJ2-2; D not resolved. CDR3 length equals 14 residues. Trimming left V 5 bases short and J 0 bases short, with 7 bases between. Germline V gene lookup returns CDR1 LNHDA and CDR2 SQIVND (reference sequence). Variable domain in full (rest from reference TRBV19 and TRBJ2-2): DGGITQSPKYLFRKEGQNVTLSCEQNLNHDAMYWYRQDPGQGLRLIYYSQIVNDFQKGDIAEGYSVSREKKESFPLTVTSAQKNPTAFYLCASSPGANTGELFFGEGSRLTVL.